Listed here are 24 T cell receptor beta chains from one sample, sequenced in a study of T cell clonotyping in hematopoietic cell transplantation. Method: immunoSEQ multiplex PCR; TCRdb's copy keeps in-frame clones and lacks some. This sample has about 41,000 clones, with approximately 95% found just once. The sequenced material came from peripheral blood mononuclear cells. These receptors all come from a man under 40 in good health. Some clones in this sample may be carry-over from other donors' samples.

This chain connects TRBV19 to TRBJ2-2; a weak D match, TRBD2 (6 bases). V lost 3 bases, J lost 1 base, and 9 bases lay in between. Germline assignment: CDR1 LNHDA and CDR2 SQIVND (reference sequence). The CDR3 has 15 residues. Here the CDR3 DNA reads TGTGCCAGTAGTATTAGCGGCCTGAACACCGGGGAGCTGTTTTTT. Translated, it gives CASSISGLNTGELFF.

V is TRBV30 and J is TRBJ1-1, with 9 positions matching TRBD1. V was pared by 6 bases and J by 2 bases, with 4 bases of the junction left unmatched. Germline-derived CDR1 and CDR2 are GTSNPN and SVGIG (reference sequence). The CDR3 has 13 residues. CDR3: CACSQGANTEAFF. The CDR3 region has the DNA TGTGCCTGCTCACAGGGGGCCAACACTGAAGCTTTCTTT.

The chain uses TRBV4-2 and TRBJ2-1; 8 positions agree with TRBD2. Germline lookup yields CDR1 LGHNA and CDR2 YNFKEQ. This CDR3 has 15 amino acids. V gave up 0 bases and J gave up 6 bases; unmatched junction bases: 4. CDR3 residues: CASSQDPSGPNEQFF. CDR3 DNA sequence: TGTGCCAGCAGCCAAGACCCTAGCGGGCCCAATGAGCAGTTCTTC.

The chain employs TRBV6-5 and TRBJ1-1, with no clear D. This CDR3 is built from 14 residues. Germline CDR1 and CDR2: MNHEY and SVGAGI. V lost 6 bases and J lost 3, with 14 bases in between. In DNA form, the CDR3 reads TGTGCCAGCAGCCCCTCTGACGGATACACTGAAGCTTTCTTT. Amino acid sequence: CASSPSDGYTEAFF.

The chain is built from TRBV18 and TRBJ1-4; D not resolved. Trimming cost V 5 bases and J 2 bases, with 12 bases left between them. There are 15 residues in the CDR3. The germline gives CDR1 KGHSH, CDR2 LQKENI. The CDR3 sequence is CASSDEGPTNEKLFF. In DNA form, the CDR3 reads TGTGCCAGCTCAGACGAGGGTCCTACTAATGAAAAACTGTTTTTT.

The chain combines TRBV29-1 with TRBJ2-1, with TRBD2 matching 12 bases. Losses at the gene ends were 7 bases for V and 7 bases for J; bases not matched to a gene: 5. From germline, CDR1 is SQVTM and CDR2 ANQGSEA. The CDR3 is 13 residues long. CDR3 region: CSGALAGGNEQFF. CDR3 bases: TGCAGCGGGGCTCTAGCGGGGGGGAATGAGCAGTTCTTC.

The chain uses TRBV2 and TRBJ1-1; D remains unclear. The CDR3 sequence is 14 residues long. V lost 2 bases and J 0 bases, leaving 7 bases between the germline ends. Per the germline V gene, CDR1 is SNHLY and CDR2 is FYNNEI. The CDR3 coding sequence is TGTGCCAGCAGTGAACCCCACATGAACACTGAAGCTTTCTTT. It is translated as CASSEPHMNTEAFF.

The J gene is TRBJ2-7, the V gene TRBV6-6; tentative D call: TRBD2 (5 bases). The CDR3 has 12 amino acids. Germline V CDR1 and CDR2: MNHNY, SVGAGI (reference sequence). Trimming stripped 6 bases from V and 3 bases from J, with 9 bases between. The CDR3 nucleotides read TGTGCCAGCAGATCGGACTTCTACGAGCAGTACTTC. This codes for CASRSDFYEQYF.

This chain uses TRBV10-3 with TRBJ2-3; D call uncertain. Germline assignment: CDR1 ENHRY and CDR2 SYGVKD. Trimming pared 7 bases from V and 2 bases from J, leaving 10 bases between. The CDR3 spans 13 residues. DNA of the CDR3: TGTGCCATCAACTTGGATTCCACAGATACGCAGTATTTT. This codes for CAINLDSTDTQYF.

V usage is TRBV5-4 and J usage is TRBJ2-2, with 7 positions matching TRBD1. The CDR3 covers 14 residues. Germline CDR1 is SGHNT and CDR2 is YYREEE (reference sequence). The V segment lost 5 bases and the J segment 4 bases; nucleotides outside the gene matches: 5. The CDR3 loop is CASSSTGLTGELFF. In DNA, the CDR3 is TGTGCCAGCAGTTCGACAGGGCTCACCGGGGAGCTGTTTTTT.

V and J are TRBV4-3 and TRBJ2-6, with 8 bases that match TRBD1. The trim removed 6 bases at V and 2 bases at J, leaving 6 bases unmatched. Germline CDR1 LGHNA, CDR2 YSLEER. This CDR3 is 16 amino acids long. The CDR3 protein is CASSARQGTGANVLTF. In DNA, the CDR3 is TGCGCCAGCAGTGCAAGACAGGGGACTGGGGCCAACGTCCTGACTTTC.

CDR3 bases: TGTGCCAGCACTAGGGAGAGGGGGACAGATACGCAGTATTTT. Translated, it gives CASTRERGTDTQYF. The J gene is TRBJ2-3, the V gene TRBV4-2; D is possibly TRBD1 (6 bases). The germline V gene has CDR1 LGHNA and CDR2 YNFKEQ. Between the trimmed V and J ends, which lost 7 bases and 3 bases, there was a span of 14 bases. There are 14 residues in the CDR3.

The rearrangement links TRBV27 to TRBJ2-3, with D perhaps matching TRBD2 (5 bases). The V end lost 3 bases, the J end lost 7 bases, and 8 bases lay between the germline ends. CDR3 length equals 12 residues. The germline CDR1 and CDR2 sequences are MNHEY and SMNVEV (reference sequence). This CDR3 is CASSFEGHTQYF. CDR3 nucleotides: TGTGCCAGCAGTTTCGAGGGCCATACGCAGTATTTT.

The chain combines TRBV27 with TRBJ2-5; unclear D gene. CDR1 and CDR2 from the germline V gene are MNHEY and SMNVEV (reference sequence). The CDR3 extends over 13 amino acids. V lost 4 bases and J 2 bases, leaving 8 bases between the germline ends. The DNA for the CDR3 is TGTGCCAGCAGTTGGAGTCCGCAAGAGACCCAGTACTTC. Residues: CASSWSPQETQYF.

This rearrangement joins TRBV6-1 to TRBJ1-4; D gene ambiguous. V lost 3 bases to trimming and J lost 7 bases, with 12 bases between them. CDR3 length equals 14 residues. Germline CDR1 and CDR2: MNHNS and SASEGT. DNA for the CDR3: TGTGCCAGCAGTGATTTAGGGCGGGGTGAAAAACTGTTTTTT. It is translated as CASSDLGRGEKLFF.

The chain couples TRBV6-5 to TRBJ1-2; a possible D gene is TRBD1 (5 bases). The CDR3 extends over 14 amino acids. Germline CDR1 is MNHEY and CDR2 is SVGAGI. V lost 7 bases and J 6 bases, leaving 18 bases between the germline ends. The CDR3 reads CASTVIQGGNGYTF. The CDR3 nucleotides are TGTGCCAGCACCGTTATCCAGGGTGGTAATGGCTACACCTTC.

This rearrangement joins TRBV14 to TRBJ2-7, with D unresolved. Germline assignment: CDR1 SGHDN and CDR2 FVKESK. The CDR3 loop spans 12 amino acids. The V end lost 4 bases, the J end lost 2 bases, and 6 bases lay between the germline ends. The DNA of the CDR3 is TGTGCCAGCAGCCTCGTCACCTACGAGCAGTACTTC. It encodes CASSLVTYEQYF.

The chain is built from TRBV6-5 and TRBJ1-5; D is ambiguous. CDR1 and CDR2 from the germline V gene are MNHEY and SVGAGI. The CDR3 totals 13 residues. Trimming removed 0 bases from V and 6 bases from J, with 6 bases in between. This CDR3 reads CASSYSRGQPQHF. The CDR3 DNA sequence: TGTGCCAGCAGTTACTCTAGAGGTCAGCCCCAGCATTTT.

V is TRBV11-2 and J is TRBJ2-7, with D unresolved. The CDR3 is 12 residues long. Trimming pared 0 bases from V and 7 bases from J, leaving 7 bases between. Germline V CDR1 and CDR2: SGHAT, FQNNGV. The CDR3 nucleotides read TGTGCCAGCAGCTTAGAGAGTAGTGAGCAGTACTTC. Amino acid sequence: CASSLESSEQYF.

This clone occurred a few times. The rearrangement joins TRBV4-2 to TRBJ1-5; D unclear. The CDR3 is 12 residues long. Germline assignment: CDR1 LGHNA and CDR2 YNFKEQ. V lost 3 bases and J 14 bases, leaving 14 bases between the germline ends. The CDR3 DNA is TGTGCCAGCAGCCACGAGAGAACGTCCAAGCATTTT. It yields the protein CASSHERTSKHF.

This clone was found once. V gene TRBV2 combines with J gene TRBJ1-5; D remains ambiguous. The CDR3 is made up of 16 amino acids. Germline-derived CDR1 and CDR2 are SNHLY and FYNNEI. Trimming took off 2 bases at V and 1 base at J, with 12 bases between the two ends. CDR3: CASSEIGFDSNQPQHF. The CDR3 DNA follows: TGTGCCAGCAGTGAAATAGGGTTTGACAGCAATCAGCCCCAGCATTTT.

This clone was recorded once. The CDR3 DNA sequence: TGTGCCAGCAGCGTCAGACAGGGGGGCACTGAAGCTTTCTTT. Protein: CASSVRQGGTEAFF. The J gene is TRBJ1-1, the V gene TRBV9; 9 bases map to TRBD1. CDR1 is SGDLS and CDR2 is YYNGEE in the germline V gene. The CDR3 loop spans 14 amino acids. J lost 4 bases, V lost 2 bases, and 3 bases had no gene match.

This chain joins TRBV4-1 and TRBJ1-3; TRBD1 might be the D (5 bases). Germline CDR1 MGHRA, CDR2 YSYEKL. This CDR3 region has 16 residues. Trimming shortened V by 5 bases and J by 0 bases, and 14 bases separated the two germline ends. The CDR3 loop is CASSFLGTASGNTIYF. DNA of the CDR3: TGCGCCAGCAGCTTCCTCGGGACGGCCTCTGGAAACACCATATATTTT.

The chain employs TRBV7-9 and TRBJ2-7, with D perhaps TRBD1 (5 bases). This CDR3 is 15 amino acids long. V was shortened by 2 bases and J by 7 bases, with 18 bases between the two germline ends. Per germline, CDR1 SEHNR and CDR2 FQNEAQ (reference sequence). CDR3 region: CASSLPTLDPGEQYF. The CDR3 nucleotides read TGTGCCAGCAGCTTACCCACCCTTGACCCAGGGGAGCAGTACTTC.